This T cell receptor beta chain was profiled in a study of molecular identifiers for immune sequencing clone quantification. General study results and limits: It was shown that clones above 20 RNA copies held over 99% of effector molecules, but under 1% in naive cells. Same-barcode identical TCR molecules could make highly expanded clones look smaller than they are. Amid approximately 1 million naive cells, spiked Jurkat TCR RNA from one cell was reportedly still detectable.

The CDR3 spans 18 residues. Between the trimmed V and J ends, which lost 5 bases and 0 bases, there was a span of 22 bases. Germline CDR1 SEHNR, CDR2 FQNEAQ (reference sequence). TCRdb independently ran MiXCR on the PCR reads; one entry per CDR3 protein. The table has some 580,000 distinct CDR3 sequences, 25% seen once. As for this clonotype: Its specificity is unknown. Lacking the conserved final phenylalanine or tryptophan, this CDR3 likely reflects a read error.

J is TRBJ1-1 and V is TRBV7-9; D is undetermined. The sequenced sample consisted of naive CD8+ T cells from blood, with Jurkat cell RNA spiked in. Subset specified: FACS-sorted CD8+CD4-CCR7+CD45RA+ naive T cells. This receptor was taken from a human donor in good health. Some libraries in this study had Jurkat cell RNA spiked in. DNA of the CDR3: TGTGCCAGCAGCCGGTTATTCCAGCCTTTGGATATGAACACTGAAGCTTTCTAT. It encodes CASSRLFQPLDMNTEAFY.